This T cell receptor (beta chain) was recovered during a study of read filtering for tumor transcriptome and immune sequencing. Study-level background: DNase treatment preceded whole-transcriptome library preparation.

This clonotype was detected only a few times. Being one base from a much bigger clone, this may be a read error. This likely comes from a read error, as the CDR3 has no conserved phenylalanine or tryptophan at its end. V was clipped by 2 bases and J by 0 bases, with 13 bases between them. Germline CDR1 SGHTA, CDR2 FQGNSA. The CDR3 length is 16 residues. Molecular barcoded adaptors covering alpha/delta and beta/gamma chains were used on roughly 400 ng RNA. TCRdb itself ran the reads through MiXCR, one entry per CDR3 protein. The repertoire holds 35,000 to 45,000 distinct CDR3 sequences, with around 13% as singletons.

Sequences were obtained from a population of CD138-negative cells sorted from bone marrow. This receptor was obtained from a donor at least 40 years old with multiple myeloma. The chain has TRBV7-2 and TRBJ1-1; D possibly corresponds to TRBD1 (6 bases). As DNA, the CDR3 is TGTGCCAGCAGCTTACTCGGACAGCCCTTGAACACTGAAGCTTTCATT. Its protein product is CASSLLGQPLNTEAFI.